Each of the 2 T cell receptor beta chains below was sequenced from the same sample in a study of beta chain features in type 1 diabetes. Notes on the study in general: Patients with Type 1 diabetes showed moderately but significantly shorter TCRB CDR3s in all four CD4+ subsets.

Expressed TCRB transcripts were sequenced because the isolated RNA had all been reverse transcribed beforehand. The data were produced by immunoSEQ multiplex PCR, yet TCRdb's version contains in-frame clones alone and is incomplete. The table lists 300,000 to 400,000 clones, over 8.5% of them singletons, with roughly 0.6% in the top ten. These TCRs are of unknown antigen specificity. The sample was central memory CD4+ T cells from blood. The receptors derive from a man aged 30 to 39 with type 1 diabetes.

V and J are TRBV2 and TRBJ2-7; D is possibly TRBD1 or TRBD2 (5 bases each). Germline lookup yields CDR1 SNHLY and CDR2 FYNNEI. The V and J ends lost 6 bases and 2 bases respectively, with 11 bases between them. The CDR3 sequence is 13 residues long. The CDR3 DNA reads TGTGCCAGCAGCTACTCGGGACCCTACGAGCAGTACTTC. Its translation: CASSYSGPYEQYF.

This clone was observed a few times. V and J are TRBV7-2 and TRBJ1-1; 8 nucleotides align to TRBD1. The CDR3 contains 15 residues. CDR1 and CDR2 (germline): SGHTA, FQGNSA. V lost 5 bases to trimming and J lost 5 bases; unmatched junction nucleotides: 10. CDR3 loop: CASSLLTGGRTEAFF. DNA of the CDR3: TGTGCCAGCAGCCTACTAACAGGGGGGAGAACTGAAGCTTTCTTT.